The rows below give T cell receptor beta chains drawn from one sample of a study of T cells in Graves' hyperthyroidism and ophthalmopathy. MiXCR, applied by TCRdb to the multiplex PCR reads, yields one record per CDR3 protein. The data show hundreds of thousands of distinct CDR3 sequences, roughly 14% seen once. Sequenced sample: blood. Receptors were obtained from a young man with Graves' ophthalmopathy. Both conserved end residues are part of each CDR3. The order of the fields is CDR3 protein, V gene, J gene.

CDR3aa: CASSIFTDTQYF
v_gene: TRBV19
j_gene: TRBJ2-3

CDR3aa: CASSYSWDRLQRPQHF
v_gene: TRBV6-5
j_gene: TRBJ1-5

CDR3aa: CASSYDRSATDTQYF
v_gene: TRBV6-6
j_gene: TRBJ2-3

CDR3aa: CASSLRPSELLSYNEQFF
v_gene: TRBV27
j_gene: TRBJ2-1

CDR3aa: CASSHDSGTQFYEQYF
v_gene: TRBV18
j_gene: TRBJ2-7

CDR3aa: CASSPRASGDEQYF
v_gene: TRBV9
j_gene: TRBJ2-7

CDR3aa: CASSWGTEGGEQFF
v_gene: TRBV5-1
j_gene: TRBJ2-1

CDR3aa: CASSVGSLEETQYF
v_gene: TRBV9
j_gene: TRBJ2-5

CDR3aa: CARPSEQYF
v_gene: TRBV6-1
j_gene: TRBJ2-7

CDR3aa: CATSGTGTYEQYF
v_gene: TRBV12-3/TRBV12-4
j_gene: TRBJ2-7

CDR3aa: CASSPFSQATNYGYTF
v_gene: TRBV18
j_gene: TRBJ1-2

CDR3aa: CASSYWDRTYEQYF
v_gene: TRBV6-2/TRBV6-3
j_gene: TRBJ2-7

CDR3aa: CASSLVTTSGYQETQYF
v_gene: TRBV7-9
j_gene: TRBJ2-5

CDR3aa: CASSSRQGLNQPQHF
v_gene: TRBV12-3/TRBV12-4
j_gene: TRBJ1-5

CDR3aa: CASRFLSYEQYF
v_gene: TRBV12-3/TRBV12-4
j_gene: TRBJ2-7

CDR3aa: CASSQLTDSVLSGANVLTF
v_gene: TRBV16
j_gene: TRBJ2-6

CDR3aa: CSARVSGAYQPQHF
v_gene: TRBV20-1
j_gene: TRBJ1-5

CDR3aa: CSVESRGGYWETQYF
v_gene: TRBV29-1
j_gene: TRBJ2-5

CDR3aa: CASTVSSYNSPLHF
v_gene: TRBV19
j_gene: TRBJ1-6

CDR3aa: CSATGHEQFF
v_gene: TRBV20-1
j_gene: TRBJ2-1

CDR3aa: CASSGQGGSEAFF
v_gene: TRBV19
j_gene: TRBJ1-1

CDR3aa: CASSEREEHPGELFF
v_gene: TRBV6-1
j_gene: TRBJ2-2

CDR3aa: CASSESGYGYTF
v_gene: TRBV25-1
j_gene: TRBJ1-2

CDR3aa: CASSQPTEKLFF
v_gene: TRBV13
j_gene: TRBJ1-4

CDR3aa: CASSGDVYSGNTIYF
v_gene: TRBV5-1
j_gene: TRBJ1-3

CDR3aa: CASSLYGPGQGANYGYTF
v_gene: TRBV27
j_gene: TRBJ1-2

CDR3aa: CASWLAGNTDTQYF
v_gene: TRBV5-7
j_gene: TRBJ2-3

CDR3aa: CASSEELVSTDTQYF
v_gene: TRBV10-1
j_gene: TRBJ2-3

CDR3aa: CASGEFPTREGLKDTQYF
v_gene: TRBV5-1
j_gene: TRBJ2-3

CDR3aa: CSARDRTGSYEQYF
v_gene: TRBV20-1
j_gene: TRBJ2-7

CDR3aa: CAISEGRADTEAFF
v_gene: TRBV10-3
j_gene: TRBJ1-1

CDR3aa: CASSLETGIWNEQFF
v_gene: TRBV5-1
j_gene: TRBJ2-1

CDR3aa: CASSGLAGAGELFF
v_gene: TRBV10-1
j_gene: TRBJ2-2

CDR3aa: CATSSGTGFRHYGYTF
v_gene: TRBV15
j_gene: TRBJ1-2

CDR3aa: CASSSDRGNEQYF
v_gene: TRBV7-2
j_gene: TRBJ2-7

CDR3aa: CASTAPYNEQFF
v_gene: TRBV19
j_gene: TRBJ2-1

CDR3aa: CASSQGDRELYEQYF
v_gene: TRBV6-1
j_gene: TRBJ2-7

CDR3aa: CASSQAGRGLSNQPQHF
v_gene: TRBV7-6
j_gene: TRBJ1-5

CDR3aa: CASRDTPGQPNYGYTF
v_gene: TRBV6-1
j_gene: TRBJ1-2

CDR3aa: CASSPRQTIKETQYF
v_gene: TRBV11-3
j_gene: TRBJ2-5

CDR3aa: CASSQATMAYVGYTF
v_gene: TRBV7-2
j_gene: TRBJ1-2

CDR3aa: CASSPPPSQAGELFF
v_gene: TRBV7-7
j_gene: TRBJ2-2

CDR3aa: CASSQPGTSGVSYEQYF
v_gene: TRBV4-2
j_gene: TRBJ2-7

CDR3aa: CASSFDRFTGELFF
v_gene: TRBV6-1
j_gene: TRBJ2-2

CDR3aa: CASRPGQGLSTEAFF
v_gene: TRBV5-1
j_gene: TRBJ1-1

CDR3aa: CASSLDRSGDTIYF
v_gene: TRBV7-9
j_gene: TRBJ1-3